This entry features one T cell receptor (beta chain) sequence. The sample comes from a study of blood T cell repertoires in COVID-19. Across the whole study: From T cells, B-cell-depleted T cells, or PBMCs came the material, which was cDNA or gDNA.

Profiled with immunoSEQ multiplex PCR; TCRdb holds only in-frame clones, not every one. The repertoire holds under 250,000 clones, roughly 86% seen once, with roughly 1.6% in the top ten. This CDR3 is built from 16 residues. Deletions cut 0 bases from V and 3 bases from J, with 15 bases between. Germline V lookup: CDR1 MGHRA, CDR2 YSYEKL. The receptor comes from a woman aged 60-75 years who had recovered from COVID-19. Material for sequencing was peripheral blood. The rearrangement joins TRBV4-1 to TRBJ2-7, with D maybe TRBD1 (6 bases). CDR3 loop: CASSQESFSRGYEQYF. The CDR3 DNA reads TGCGCCAGCAGCCAAGAGAGCTTTAGCAGGGGCTACGAGCAGTACTTC.